This is a list of T cell receptor beta chains from one sample in a study of T cell repertoires in cytomegalovirus infection. TCRdb re-analysed the reads in MiXCR, keeping a single row per CDR3 protein. In the table there are just over 450,000 distinct CDR3 sequences, approximately 46% of which are singletons. No antigen is known for these receptors. This material consisted of cultured PBMCs, taken from culture after CMV antigen stimulation. Receptor source: a human donor in good health (CMV status not recorded). Some clones in this sample may be carry-over from other donors' samples. Both conserved end residues are part of each CDR3. The order of the fields is V gene, CDR3 protein.

V: TRBV12-3/TRBV12-4; CDR3: CASTRDGDQPQHF
V: TRBV7-6; CDR3: CASNQRGGFTGELFF
V: TRBV7-8; CDR3: CASSLLRRDRYEQFF
V: TRBV6-2/TRBV6-3; CDR3: CASSSAGNEQFF
V: TRBV27; CDR3: CASRGAGPYNEQFF
V: TRBV7-8; CDR3: CASSLMGRGRRDNEQFF
V: TRBV12-3/TRBV12-4; CDR3: CASSLWDRKNTEAFF
V: TRBV7-2; CDR3: CGSSPAYEQYF
V: TRBV24-1; CDR3: CATSDSGTGDYNEQFF
V: TRBV6-6; CDR3: CASRPPGLATSSYNEQFF
V: TRBV27; CDR3: CASTSSGGMNTEAFF
V: TRBV2; CDR3: CASSASGTANTEAFF
V: TRBV20-1; CDR3: CSVSPSGWYEQYF
V: TRBV11-2; CDR3: CASSLVGALSGNTIYF
V: TRBV6-2/TRBV6-3; CDR3: CASKRDRDNTEAFF
V: TRBV6-2/TRBV6-3; CDR3: CASTRTRQNQPQHF
V: TRBV7-6; CDR3: CASSSPWAPGNTIYF
V: TRBV7-8; CDR3: CASSWDRGQPQHF
V: TRBV5-6; CDR3: CASSLPSDVNNEQFF
V: TRBV7-2; CDR3: CASTRDWGADTQYF
V: TRBV7-9; CDR3: CASSLVGPRGYEQYF
V: TRBV4-1; CDR3: CASTRGPGETQYF
V: TRBV7-9; CDR3: CASSRGTDRRYLHF
V: TRBV7-6; CDR3: CASSFSARVLNTGELFF
V: TRBV19; CDR3: CASSSTGDETQYF
V: TRBV7-4; CDR3: CASSQGGGPIRQYF
V: TRBV20-1; CDR3: CSVPLAETQYF
V: TRBV7-2; CDR3: CASSQALPSSGNTIYF
V: TRBV11-2; CDR3: CASSLDGYRQGSGQFF
V: TRBV20-1; CDR3: CSARVGAETGGTQYF
V: TRBV7-8; CDR3: CASSPLVSLRDSNEQFF
V: TRBV5-1; CDR3: CASSLVEAANSPLHF
V: TRBV6-1; CDR3: CASSLGLAGSSTDTQYF
V: TRBV7-2; CDR3: CASSLAGLTAEAFF
V: TRBV7-2; CDR3: CASSLGGSGGHEQFF
V: TRBV7-9; CDR3: CASSFDGGYGYTF
V: TRBV7-6; CDR3: CASSFGVAIAGNTIYF
V: TRBV4-2; CDR3: CASSQDRYKSDSNQPQHF
V: TRBV20-1; CDR3: CSATTGTSTDTQYF
V: TRBV5-4; CDR3: CASSTRTGLAGYKNIQYF
V: TRBV11-2; CDR3: CASSFPLAGGGNEQFF
V: TRBV19; CDR3: CASSGATSNQPQHF
V: TRBV10-3; CDR3: CAINAGSMGGYTF